The entry that follows covers one TCR beta chain sequence. J was trimmed by 0 bases and V by 4 bases; bases with no gene match: 15. This CDR3 region has 20 residues. The germline CDR1 and CDR2 sequences are SGHDN and FVKESK. The data originate from a study of blood T cell repertoires in COVID-19. Only in-frame clones appear in the TCRdb table, and some are missing; sequencing was by immunoSEQ multiplex PCR. The sample shows about 180,000 clones, 82% of them seen only once. The sample was PBMCs or T cells enriched from blood (not recorded which). This clonotype originated in a man in his 60s who had recovered from COVID-19. V and J are TRBV14 and TRBJ1-1; TRBD1 matches at 12 bases. The CDR3 is CASSLYYPGTGGLLNTEAFF. The DNA for the CDR3 is TGTGCCAGCAGCCTCTATTATCCCGGGACAGGGGGCCTCTTGAACACTGAAGCTTTCTTT.